The 23 T cell receptor beta chains reported below all come from one sample, sequenced in a study of siplizumab effects on memory and regulatory T cells. Sequencing was performed with immunoSEQ multiplex PCR; in TCRdb, only in-frame clones are kept and a portion is missing. The table lists over 85,000 clones, roughly 96% of them singletons, with around 0.029% in the top ten. Sequencing input: naive CD4+ T cells sorted from blood. The receptors come from a human donor in good health.

The V and J genes are TRBV5-1 and TRBJ1-2; 7 positions match TRBD1. J gave up 4 bases and V 2 bases, and 8 bases lay outside the gene matches. Germline V gives CDR1 SGHRS, CDR2 YFSETQ. The CDR3 runs to 15 residues. CDR3: CASSLSRTGSYGYTF. CDR3 bases: TGCGCCAGCAGCTTAAGCCGGACAGGTTCCTATGGCTACACCTTC. Full variable domain (outside the CDR3, taken from reference TRBV5-1 and TRBJ1-2): KAGVTQTPRYLIKTRGQQVTLSCSPISGHRSVSWYQQTPGQGLQFLFEYFSETQRNKGNFPGRFSGRQFSNSRSEMNVSTLELGDSALYLCASSLSRTGSYGYTFGSGTRLTVV.

The CDR3 here is CASSPPGYETQYF. CDR3 nucleotide sequence: TGTGCCAGCTCACCACCCGGGTACGAGACCCAGTACTTC. The chain has TRBV18 and TRBJ2-5; no firm D call. CDR3 length: 13 amino acids. The V gene lost 0 bases and the J gene lost 5 bases, with 7 bases spanning the gap. Germline V gene data show CDR1 as KGHSH and CDR2 as LQKENI.

V is TRBV7-9 and J is TRBJ2-5, with 7 positions matching TRBD1. The CDR3 extends over 13 amino acids. CDR1 and CDR2 (germline): SEHNR, FQNEAQ (reference sequence). The V segment lost 5 bases and the J segment 2 bases; nucleotides outside the gene matches: 2. CDR3 loop: CASSGRGQETQYF. The CDR3 nucleotides read TGTGCCAGCAGCGGCAGGGGGCAAGAGACCCAGTACTTC.

This sequence joins TRBV19 and TRBJ1-2; no firm D call. There are 12 residues in the CDR3. Germline lookup yields CDR1 LNHDA and CDR2 SQIVND (reference sequence). The V gene lost 4 bases and the J gene lost 3 bases, with 6 bases spanning the gap. CDR3 residues: CASSKQHYGYTF. The CDR3 coding sequence is TGTGCCAGTAGTAAACAGCACTATGGCTACACCTTC. The full variable domain, rest sourced from reference TRBV19 and TRBJ1-2, is DGGITQSPKYLFRKEGQNVTLSCEQNLNHDAMYWYRQDPGQGLRLIYYSQIVNDFQKGDIAEGYSVSREKKESFPLTVTSAQKNPTAFYLCASSKQHYGYTFGSGTRLTVV.

The chain joins TRBV7-2 to TRBJ2-3, with TRBD2 identical over 12 bases. Germline trimming cut 3 bases from V and 5 bases from J; bases unmatched to any gene: 9. This CDR3 has 17 residues. CDR1 and CDR2 from the germline V gene are SGHTA and FQGNSA. CDR3 protein: CASSFSLAGGGRDTQYF. The CDR3 DNA sequence: TGTGCCAGCAGCTTTTCACTAGCGGGGGGCGGGAGAGATACGCAGTATTTT. Supplemented by reference TRBV7-2 and TRBJ2-3, the full variable domain reads GAGVSQSPSNKVTEKGKDVELRCDPISGHTALYWYRQSLGQGLEFLIYFQGNSAPDKSGLPSDRFSAERTGGSVSTLTIQRTQQEDSAVYLCASSFSLAGGGRDTQYFGPGTRLTVL.

This clone turned up a few times. J is TRBJ2-7 and V is TRBV27, with a tentative D call TRBD2 (5 bases). The CDR3 is 15 residues long. V dropped 8 bases and J dropped 2 bases, with 19 bases sitting between them. In germline, CDR1 is MNHEY, CDR2 SMNVEV (reference sequence). CDR3 sequence reads: CASGTRQSAAYEQYF. The CDR3 DNA reads as TGTGCCAGCGGAACTCGACAATCAGCGGCCTACGAGCAGTACTTC.

The rearrangement uses TRBV6-6 and TRBJ1-4; TRBD1 is a possible D gene (5 bases). Trimming took 6 bases from V and 7 from J, leaving 15 bases between them. The CDR3 consists of 14 residues. Germline V gene lookup returns CDR1 MNHNY and CDR2 SVGAGI (reference sequence). CDR3 nucleotide sequence: TGTGCCAGCAGAAGCTCCGGCCAGGGTGAAAAACTGTTTTTT. It translates to CASRSSGQGEKLFF.

The rearrangement uses TRBV28 and TRBJ2-3; D gene ambiguous. The CDR3 is 13 residues long. Trimming stripped 5 bases from V and 4 bases from J, with 10 bases between. Germline CDR1 MDHEN, CDR2 SYDVKM. The CDR3 loop is CASSSRTPDTQYF. In nucleotides, the CDR3 is TGTGCCAGCAGTAGCCGGACCCCAGATACGCAGTATTTT.

The chain uses TRBV19 and TRBJ1-5; 9 bases align to TRBD1. This CDR3 is built from 14 residues. V dropped 6 bases and J dropped 1; count of bases not matched to a gene: 1. Germline lookup yields CDR1 LNHDA and CDR2 SQIVND (reference sequence). CDR3 sequence (DNA): TGTGCCAGTAGGACAGGGGGAAGCAATCAGCCCCAGCATTTT. This encodes CASRTGGSNQPQHF.

The chain joins TRBV27 to TRBJ1-1, with 11 bases matching TRBD1. Germline V gene sequence: CDR1 MNHEY, CDR2 SMNVEV (reference sequence). The CDR3 totals 13 residues. With V trimmed by 2 bases and J by 10 bases, 3 bases remained unmatched. As DNA, the CDR3 is TGTGCCAGCAGTTTAGGGACAGGGGGGGGAGCTTTCTTT. Translation: CASSLGTGGGAFF.

This clone was recorded only once. This chain joins TRBV19 and TRBJ2-1, with 10 bases that match TRBD1. The V segment lost 4 bases and the J segment 8 bases; nucleotides outside the gene matches: 8. CDR1 is LNHDA, CDR2 SQIVND, per germline (reference sequence). This CDR3 spans 15 amino acids. The CDR3, as DNA: TGTGCCAGTAGTAAAGGACAGGGGGGGTTCTATGAGCAGTTCTTC. Translating it yields CASSKGQGGFYEQFF.

The chain uses TRBV20-1 and TRBJ1-1, with D tentatively TRBD1 (6 bases). The V gene lost 5 bases and the J gene lost 11 bases, with 15 bases spanning the gap. Germline CDR1 DFQATT, CDR2 SNEGSKA (reference sequence). The CDR3 loop spans 11 amino acids. The CDR3 sequence is CSASGEGGAFF. The CDR3 nucleotides are TGCAGTGCTTCGGGGGAGGGGGGCGCTTTCTTT.

V usage is TRBV6-5 and J usage is TRBJ2-3; D call uncertain. Trimming removed 7 bases at V and 9 bases at J, with 11 bases between. Germline V lookup: CDR1 MNHEY, CDR2 SVGAGI. This CDR3 has 11 residues. CDR3 sequence reads: CASTLETTQYF. In DNA, the CDR3 is TGTGCCAGCACCTTGGAGACCACGCAGTATTTT.

The chain combines TRBV27 with TRBJ2-7; 13 positions match TRBD2. This CDR3 comprises 15 residues. Trimming removed 6 bases from V and 4 bases from J; junction bases left unmatched: 6. The V gene's germline CDR1 is MNHEY and CDR2 SMNVEV (reference sequence). In DNA form, the CDR3 reads TGTGCCAGCAGACGACTAGCGGGGGGCCTGTACGAGCAGTACTTC. This codes for CASRRLAGGLYEQYF.

V usage is TRBV15 and J usage is TRBJ1-2; perhaps TRBD1 as D (6 bases). V lost 3 bases and J lost 7, with 21 bases in between. Germline CDR1 LNHNV, CDR2 YYDKDF (reference sequence). The CDR3 is made up of 16 amino acids. The CDR3 DNA reads TGTGCCACCAGCAGTTTGCCAGGACAGTCCGAGGGTGGCTACACCTTC. It specifies CATSSLPGQSEGGYTF. The full variable domain, completed using reference TRBV15 and TRBJ1-2, is DAMVIQNPRYQVTQFGKPVTLSCSQTLNHNVMYWYQQKSSQAPKLLFHYYDKDFNNEADTPDNFQSRRPNTSFCFLDIRSPGLGDTAMYLCATSSLPGQSEGGYTFGSGTRLTVV.

This clone was recorded once. This chain joins TRBV10-3 and TRBJ2-3, with 12 bases identical to TRBD2. The CDR3 runs to 16 residues. Trimming took 6 bases from V and 4 from J; bases not matched to a gene: 8. Germline V CDR1 and CDR2: ENHRY, SYGVKD. Here the CDR3 reads CAIRSLTSGGSDTQYF. CDR3 coding DNA: TGTGCCATCAGGTCTCTTACTAGCGGGGGGTCAGATACGCAGTATTTT.

The sample holds one count of this clone. This rearrangement joins TRBV18 to TRBJ2-3; D is unresolved. The CDR3 sequence is 13 residues long. Trimming left V 3 bases short and J 6 bases short, with 10 bases between. From germline, CDR1 is KGHSH and CDR2 LQKENI. CDR3 residues: CASSPLQEDTQYF. In DNA form, the CDR3 reads TGTGCCAGCTCACCGTTGCAGGAGGATACGCAGTATTTT.

The genes are TRBV7-2 and TRBJ2-7; 11 bases are a match to TRBD2. The trim removed 2 bases at V and 2 bases at J, leaving 5 bases unmatched. This CDR3 has 16 amino acids. Germline assignment: CDR1 SGHTA and CDR2 FQGNSA. The CDR3 sequence: CASSLYLAGGPYEQYF. DNA of the CDR3: TGTGCCAGCAGCTTATATTTAGCGGGGGGGCCCTACGAGCAGTACTTC.

The chain recombines TRBV7-2 with TRBJ1-4, with 9 bases identical to TRBD1. CDR1 and CDR2 from the germline V gene are SGHTA and FQGNSA. The CDR3 has 17 amino acids. The V gene end was trimmed by 5 bases and the J gene end by 1 base; junction bases not matched to a gene: 8. CDR3 bases: TGTGCCAGCAGCCGGACGACAGGGGGTTTAACTAATGAAAAACTGTTTTTT. As protein: CASSRTTGGLTNEKLFF.

The chain uses TRBV30 and TRBJ2-5; 13 nucleotides align to TRBD2. The V and J ends lost 2 bases and 3 bases, in that order; junction bases with no gene match: 9. There are 17 residues in the CDR3. Germline CDR1 reads GTSNPN; CDR2 reads SVGIG (reference sequence). The CDR3 region is CAWSSLRTSGGEETQYF. Here the CDR3 DNA reads TGTGCCTGGAGTTCCCTCCGGACTAGCGGGGGAGAAGAGACCCAGTACTTC. The variable domain in full, with the rest retrieved from reference TRBV30 and TRBJ2-5, is SQTIHQWPATLVQPVGSPLSLECTVEGTSNPNLYWYRQAAGRGLQLLFYSVGIGQISSEVPQNLSASRPQDRQFILSSKKLLLSDSGFYLCAWSSLRTSGGEETQYFGPGTRLLVL.

The chain uses TRBV30 and TRBJ1-6; D is perhaps TRBD1 (5 bases). V was cut by 5 bases and J by 9 bases, with 14 bases left in between. From germline, CDR1 is GTSNPN and CDR2 SVGIG (reference sequence). This CDR3 spans 13 amino acids. The CDR3 DNA reads TGTGCCTGGGAGGGGATCGTTGGTTCACCCCTCCACTTT. Protein product: CAWEGIVGSPLHF.

The V call is TRBV29-1, the J call TRBJ1-5; no clear D gene. CDR3 length equals 13 residues. Germline V gene lookup returns CDR1 SQVTM and CDR2 ANQGSEA. V was pared by 4 bases and J by 5 bases, with 12 bases between. In DNA, the CDR3 is TGCAGCGTTGGGTCCGGAACGGATCAGCCCCAGCATTTT. Its protein is CSVGSGTDQPQHF.

In DNA, the CDR3 is TGTGCCATCAGTGGGACACACCCCGGGGAAGAGACCCAGTACTTC. Protein: CAISGTHPGEETQYF. This rearrangement joins TRBV10-3 to TRBJ2-5; possibly TRBD1 or TRBD2 for D (5 bases each). The CDR3 consists of 15 residues. The V end lost 4 bases, the J end lost 3 bases, and 15 bases lay between the germline ends. The germline CDR1 and CDR2 sequences are ENHRY and SYGVKD.